These 8 T cell receptor beta chains were all obtained from the same sample, sequenced in a study of tumor-infiltrating lymphocytes in primary liver carcinoma. Blood RNA came from unsorted whole blood; germline DNA was also extracted. Reverse transcription of roughly 0.45 ug total RNA with a constant-region primer produced TCR beta cDNA. Slightly modified ARM-PCR, run as three nested multiplex PCR rounds, produced the TCR beta libraries. Running around 10 cycles apiece, the first two PCR rounds relied on TRBV1-TRBV30 forward primers together with a C-beta reverse primer. TCRdb reprocessed the multiplex PCR reads with MiXCR, giving one entry per CDR3 protein. The sample consists of 330,000 or so distinct CDR3 sequences, roughly two thirds of them appearing once. Sequencing was carried out using peripheral blood. These receptors came from a man aged 35 to 55 with primary liver carcinoma and hepatitis B virus infection.

About this clonotype: Possible read error: a much larger clone is one base away. V is TRBV6-5 and J is TRBJ2-1; no reliable D call. The length of the CDR3 is 11 residues. Germline V gene lookup returns CDR1 MNHEY and CDR2 SVGAGI. The CDR3 region has the DNA TGTGTCAGCACCTTATACAATGAGCAGTTCTTC. Amino acid sequence: CVSTLYNEQFF.

The rearrangement uses TRBV11-2 and TRBJ2-7; possibly TRBD2 for D (7 bases). The germline V gene encodes CDR1 SGHAT and CDR2 FQNNGV. The CDR3 contains 14 residues. Trimming removed 10 bases at V and 4 bases at J, with 20 bases between. This CDR3 reads CANSPQGRVYEQYF. The CDR3 DNA sequence: TGTGCCAACAGTCCCCAGGGGAGGGTATACGAGCAGTACTTC.

The rearrangement uses TRBV7-9 and TRBJ1-4; no firm D call. Germline V gene data show CDR1 as SEHNR and CDR2 as FQNEAQ (reference sequence). This CDR3 comprises 13 residues. V was trimmed by 7 bases and J by 5 bases, leaving 11 bases between them. The DNA for the CDR3 is TGTGCCAGCACCCCCCGCCCCAATGAAAAACTGTTTTTT. Translated, it gives CASTPRPNEKLFF.

This clonotype was detected ten times or more. V and J are TRBV11-2 and TRBJ1-5; TRBD1 is a possible D gene (5 bases). V was pared by 1 base and J by 3 bases, with 10 bases between. From germline, CDR1 is SGHAT and CDR2 FQNNGV. The CDR3 covers 15 residues. CDR3 DNA sequence: TGTGCCAGCAGCTTAGGCCCGACAGCCAATCAGCCCCAGCATTTT. It is translated as CASSLGPTANQPQHF.

The rearrangement uses TRBV30 and TRBJ1-5, with D perhaps matching TRBD1 (6 bases). The CDR3 is 13 residues long. V shed 2 bases and J shed 5 bases, with 10 bases lying between them. Looked up from germline, CDR1 is GTSNPN and CDR2 is SVGIG (reference sequence). CDR3 region: CAWSSGDDQPQHF. As DNA, the CDR3 is TGTGCCTGGAGTTCAGGGGACGATCAGCCCCAGCATTTT.

This sequence joins TRBV5-1 and TRBJ2-3; D gene unclear. The CDR3 loop spans 15 amino acids. The V gene's germline CDR1 is SGHRS and CDR2 YFSETQ. Trimming left V 0 bases short and J 1 base short, with 9 bases between. DNA for the CDR3: TGCGCCAGCAGCTTGGACGCGGTGCGCACAGATACGCAGTATTTT. It is translated as CASSLDAVRTDTQYF.

Points on this clonotype: This may arise from a read error, as a much more abundant clone is one base away. The chain carries TRBV29-1 and TRBJ1-4; D is unresolved. The germline V gene encodes CDR1 SQVTM and CDR2 ANQGSEA. This CDR3 region has 11 residues. This chain's CDR3 is CNVMDNEKLFF. The CDR3 nucleotides are TGCAACGTGATGGATAATGAAAAACTGTTTTTT.

This rearrangement joins TRBV11-2 to TRBJ2-3; D is possibly TRBD2 (6 bases). This CDR3 has 15 residues. Deletions cut 6 bases from V and 5 bases from J, with 18 bases between. Germline V gene sequence: CDR1 SGHAT, CDR2 FQNNGV. CDR3 in DNA: TGTGCCAGCAGTTTAAGCTGGAGGGCCAGAGATACGCAGTATTTT. Encoded protein: CASSLSWRARDTQYF.